One sample yielded the 14 T cell receptor beta chains listed below, sequenced in a study of blood T cell repertoires in COVID-19. Sequencing was performed with immunoSEQ multiplex PCR; in TCRdb, only in-frame clones are kept and a portion is missing. The repertoire holds approximately 210,000 clones, 84% seen once, with around 21% in the top ten. The sample comprised peripheral blood. These TCRs come from a human donor in a cohort sampled during active COVID-19.

The gene calls are TRBV29-1 and TRBJ1-2; TRBD1 might be the D (5 bases). The CDR3 has 13 amino acids. Trimming left V 5 bases short and J 5 bases short, with 15 bases between. The V gene's germline CDR1 is SQVTM and CDR2 ANQGSEA. DNA for the CDR3: TGCAGCGTTCCTTCAGGGCCCCTGTATGGCTACACCTTC. Residues: CSVPSGPLYGYTF. Variable domain in full (rest from reference TRBV29-1 and TRBJ1-2): SAVISQKPSRDICQRGTSLTIQCQVDSQVTMMFWYRQQPGQSLTLIATANQGSEATYESGFVIDKFPISRPNLTFSTLTVSNMSPEDSSIYLCSVPSGPLYGYTFGSGTRLTVV.

The V and J genes are TRBV19 and TRBJ1-2, with a weak D call TRBD1 (5 bases). V lost 3 bases and J 7 bases, leaving 18 bases between the germline ends. Germline V gene sequence: CDR1 LNHDA, CDR2 SQIVND (reference sequence). The CDR3 has 15 residues. The CDR3: CASSIVQGGGSGYTF. The CDR3 DNA reads TGTGCCAGTAGTATTGTCCAGGGAGGTGGCTCTGGCTACACCTTC.

This clone showed up just a few times. This chain connects TRBV28 to TRBJ1-3; maybe TRBD1 (5 bases). CDR3 size: 15 residues. V was trimmed by 8 bases and J by 0 bases, leaving 14 bases between them. Per the germline V gene, CDR1 is MDHEN and CDR2 is SYDVKM. Here the CDR3 reads CASGVGGRSGNTIYF. The DNA of the CDR3 is TGTGCCAGCGGGGTGGGGGGACGCTCTGGAAACACCATATATTTT.

The chain combines TRBV2 with TRBJ2-6; D unresolved. The CDR3 has 15 residues. The germline V and J ends were trimmed by 5 bases and 0 bases, with 8 bases remaining between them. Germline CDR1 reads SNHLY; CDR2 reads FYNNEI. Here the CDR3 reads CASSPERSGANVLTF. Written as DNA, the CDR3 is TGTGCCAGCAGTCCCGAGCGCTCTGGGGCCAACGTCCTGACTTTC.

The chain carries TRBV2 and TRBJ1-5, with D perhaps matching TRBD1 (6 bases). Germline-derived CDR1 and CDR2 are SNHLY and FYNNEI. This CDR3 is 18 amino acids long. Trimming shortened V by 5 bases and J by 3 bases, and 23 bases separated the two germline ends. Written as DNA, the CDR3 is TGTGCCAGCAGTTCTCCTTGGGGGCTAGGGGATAACAATCAGCCCCAGCATTTT. It encodes CASSSPWGLGDNNQPQHF.

The gene calls are TRBV10-3 and TRBJ2-5; a weak D match, TRBD1 (6 bases). There are 13 residues in the CDR3. The V gene's germline CDR1 is ENHRY and CDR2 SYGVKD. The V gene lost 6 bases and the J gene lost 5 bases, with 13 bases spanning the gap. The CDR3 nucleotides are TGTGCCATCAGGGAACAGGGTTCGGAGACCCAGTACTTC. Its translation is CAIREQGSETQYF.

The rearrangement links TRBV5-1 to TRBJ2-3, with 7 nucleotides matching TRBD2. The germline V gene has CDR1 SGHRS and CDR2 YFSETQ. The CDR3 is 18 residues long. Losses at the gene ends were 0 bases for V and 0 bases for J; bases not matched to a gene: 10. CDR3 in DNA: TGCGCCAGCAGCTTGGAACGACGGGGGGTATCTAGCACAGATACGCAGTATTTT. Amino acids: CASSLERRGVSSTDTQYF.

The genes are TRBV7-9 and TRBJ1-4, with 7 bases lining up with TRBD1. This CDR3 has 17 residues. CDR1 SEHNR and CDR2 FQNEAQ come from the germline V gene (reference sequence). Losses at the gene ends were 3 bases for V and 7 bases for J; bases not matched to a gene: 14. DNA of the CDR3: TGTGCCAGCAGCTTCGGCGCTGGGCCAGGGGGTATTGAAAAACTGTTTTTT. Translation: CASSFGAGPGGIEKLFF.

The chain links TRBV5-4 to TRBJ2-1, with 9 bases lining up with TRBD1. CDR1 SGHNT and CDR2 YYREEE come from the germline V gene (reference sequence). After removal of 7 bases from V and 7 bases from J, the junction contained 3 bases not matched to a gene. The CDR3 has 12 residues. This chain's CDR3 is CASGTGSNEQFF. The CDR3 nucleotides are TGTGCCAGCGGGACAGGGAGTAATGAGCAGTTCTTC.

The V call is TRBV24-1, the J call TRBJ1-5; D possibly corresponds to TRBD1 (6 bases). V gave up 12 bases and J gave up 1 base, with 15 bases separating them. The CDR3 has 14 residues. Germline-derived CDR1 and CDR2 are KGHDR and SFDVKD. The CDR3 reads CAAGGGWSNQPQHF. CDR3 nucleotides: TGTGCCGCCGGGGGGGGCTGGAGCAATCAGCCCCAGCATTTT.

J is TRBJ2-5 and V is TRBV19; D perhaps matches TRBD2 (5 bases). Germline CDR1 is LNHDA and CDR2 is SQIVND (reference sequence). The CDR3 contains 12 residues. V shed 5 bases and J shed 4 bases, with 8 bases lying between them. The CDR3 DNA follows: TGTGCCAGTAGTGAGGGCCCAGAGACCCAGTACTTC. Its protein is CASSEGPETQYF. Full variable domain (outside the CDR3, taken from reference TRBV19 and TRBJ2-5): DGGITQSPKYLFRKEGQNVTLSCEQNLNHDAMYWYRQDPGQGLRLIYYSQIVNDFQKGDIAEGYSVSREKKESFPLTVTSAQKNPTAFYLCASSEGPETQYFGPGTRLLVL.

The chain uses TRBV7-3 and TRBJ2-3, with 9 positions matching TRBD1. Germline loops: CDR1 SGHTA, CDR2 FQGTGA. The J segment lost 2 bases and the V segment lost 11 bases, leaving 14 bases of the junction unmatched. This CDR3 is 16 amino acids long. DNA for the CDR3: TGTGCCGCCTTGGATTCCTGGGACAGGGACACAGATACGCAGTATTTT. Its translation: CAALDSWDRDTDTQYF.

This chain joins TRBV5-1 and TRBJ2-1; 7 positions match TRBD1. The CDR3 runs 16 residues. Germline CDR1 is SGHRS and CDR2 is YFSETQ. Trimming took 4 bases from V and 0 from J; bases not matched to a gene: 7. CDR3 coding DNA: TGCGCCAGCAGCCGACTACAGGGGAGCTCCTACAATGAGCAGTTCTTC. It is translated as CASSRLQGSSYNEQFF. The complete variable domain, with remaining parts taken from reference TRBV5-1 and TRBJ2-1, reads KAGVTQTPRYLIKTRGQQVTLSCSPISGHRSVSWYQQTPGQGLQFLFEYFSETQRNKGNFPGRFSGRQFSNSRSEMNVSTLELGDSALYLCASSRLQGSSYNEQFFGPGTRLTVL.

This clone was detected once. The V call is TRBV10-3, the J call TRBJ1-5, with TRBD1 matching over 8 bases. Trimming removed 6 bases from V and 3 bases from J; junction bases left unmatched: 4. Germline values: CDR1 ENHRY, CDR2 SYGVKD. The length of the CDR3 is 14 residues. CDR3 coding DNA: TGTGCCATCAGAGGACAGGGCAACAATCAGCCCCAGCATTTT. Its protein product is CAIRGQGNNQPQHF.